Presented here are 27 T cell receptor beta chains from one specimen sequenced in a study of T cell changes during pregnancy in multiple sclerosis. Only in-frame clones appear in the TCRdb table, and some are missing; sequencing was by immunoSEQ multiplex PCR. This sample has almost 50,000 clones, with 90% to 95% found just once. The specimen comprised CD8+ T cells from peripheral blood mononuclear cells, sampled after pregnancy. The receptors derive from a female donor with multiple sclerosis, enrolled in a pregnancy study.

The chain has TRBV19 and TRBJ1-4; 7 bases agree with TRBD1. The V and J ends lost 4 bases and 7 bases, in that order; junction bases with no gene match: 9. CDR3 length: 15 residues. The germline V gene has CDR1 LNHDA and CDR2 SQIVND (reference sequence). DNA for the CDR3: TGTGCCAGTAGTAACAAAGACAGGGCTCGTGAAAAACTGTTTTTT. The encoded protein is CASSNKDRAREKLFF.

The CDR3 DNA follows: TGTGCCAGCAGCACGACAGGGGGCGCAGATACGCAGTATTTT. Its protein is CASSTTGGADTQYF. The gene calls are TRBV7-6 and TRBJ2-3; 10 nucleotides agree with TRBD1. Germline V gives CDR1 SGHVS, CDR2 FNYEAQ. J gave up 4 bases and V 5 bases, and 3 bases lay outside the gene matches. This CDR3 has 14 amino acids.

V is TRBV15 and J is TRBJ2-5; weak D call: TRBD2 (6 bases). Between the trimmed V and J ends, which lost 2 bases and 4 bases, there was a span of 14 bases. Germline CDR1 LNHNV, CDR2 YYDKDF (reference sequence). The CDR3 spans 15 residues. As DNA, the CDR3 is TGTGCCACCAGCAGATTGGAGGGGAGGCGAGAGACCCAGTACTTC. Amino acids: CATSRLEGRRETQYF.

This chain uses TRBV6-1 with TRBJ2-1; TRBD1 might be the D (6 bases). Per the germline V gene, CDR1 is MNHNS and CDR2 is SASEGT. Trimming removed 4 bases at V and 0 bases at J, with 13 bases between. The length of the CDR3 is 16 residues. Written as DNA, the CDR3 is TGTGCCAGCAGTGGGACAGCGGCTCGCTCCTACAATGAGCAGTTCTTC. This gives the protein CASSGTAARSYNEQFF.

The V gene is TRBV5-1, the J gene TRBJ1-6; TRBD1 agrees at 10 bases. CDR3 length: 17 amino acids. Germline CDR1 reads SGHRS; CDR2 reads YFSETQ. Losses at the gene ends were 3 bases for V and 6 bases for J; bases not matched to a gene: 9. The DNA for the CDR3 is TGCGCCAGCAGCTGGGGCACAAGGACAGGGGGTAATTCACCCCTCCACTTT. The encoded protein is CASSWGTRTGGNSPLHF.

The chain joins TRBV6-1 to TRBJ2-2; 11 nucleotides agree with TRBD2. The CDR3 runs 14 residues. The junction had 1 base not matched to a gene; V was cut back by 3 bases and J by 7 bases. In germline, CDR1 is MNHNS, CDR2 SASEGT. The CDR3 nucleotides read TGTGCCAGCAGTGATGGACTAGCGGGCGGGGAGCTGTTTTTT. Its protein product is CASSDGLAGGELFF.

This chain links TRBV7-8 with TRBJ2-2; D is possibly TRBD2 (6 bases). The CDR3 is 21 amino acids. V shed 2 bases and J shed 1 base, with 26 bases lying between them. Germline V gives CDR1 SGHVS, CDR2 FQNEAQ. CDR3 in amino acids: CASSLSKDPSSGGKNTGELFF. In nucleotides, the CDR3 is TGTGCCAGCAGCTTATCGAAGGACCCATCTTCTGGGGGGAAGAACACCGGGGAGCTGTTTTTT.

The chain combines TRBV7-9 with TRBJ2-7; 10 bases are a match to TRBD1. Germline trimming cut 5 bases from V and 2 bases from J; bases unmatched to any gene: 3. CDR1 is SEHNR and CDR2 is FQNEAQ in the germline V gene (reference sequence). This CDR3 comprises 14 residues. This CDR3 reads CASSPGQGTYEQYF. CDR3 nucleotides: TGTGCCAGCAGCCCGGGACAGGGGACCTACGAGCAGTACTTC.

The CDR3, as DNA: TGTGCCAGCAGCCCCATGGGGGGGATTGACAATGAGCAGTTCTTC. Translated: CASSPMGGIDNEQFF. The chain couples TRBV14 to TRBJ2-1; 7 bases are shared with TRBD2. V dropped 4 bases and J dropped 5; count of bases not matched to a gene: 8. The CDR3 is 15 residues long. Looked up from germline, CDR1 is SGHDN and CDR2 is FVKESK.

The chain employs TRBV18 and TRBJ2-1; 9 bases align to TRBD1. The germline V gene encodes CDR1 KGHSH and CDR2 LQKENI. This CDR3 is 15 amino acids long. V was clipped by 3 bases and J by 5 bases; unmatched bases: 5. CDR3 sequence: CASSPSGQGNNEQFF. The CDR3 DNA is TGTGCCAGCTCACCTTCGGGACAGGGTAACAATGAGCAGTTCTTC.

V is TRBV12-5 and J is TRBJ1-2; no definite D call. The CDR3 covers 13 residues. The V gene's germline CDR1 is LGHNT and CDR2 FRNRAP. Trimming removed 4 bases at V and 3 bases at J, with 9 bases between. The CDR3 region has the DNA TGTGCTAGTGGTTCTTCACACGACTATGGCTACACCTTC. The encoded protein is CASGSSHDYGYTF.

CDR3 DNA: TGTGCCAGCGAACGGGCAGCCCCAAGGGGAGCTTTCTTT. It yields the protein CASERAAPRGAFF. The V and J genes are TRBV2 and TRBJ1-1, with D tentatively TRBD1 (5 bases). The CDR3 consists of 13 residues. Germline V gene lookup returns CDR1 SNHLY and CDR2 FYNNEI. The ends were cut back, 8 bases at V and 10 bases at J, with 20 bases in the middle.

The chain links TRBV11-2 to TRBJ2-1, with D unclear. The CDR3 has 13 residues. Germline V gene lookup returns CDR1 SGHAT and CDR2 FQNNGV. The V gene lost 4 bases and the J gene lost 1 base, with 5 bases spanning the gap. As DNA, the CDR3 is TGTGCCAGCAGCTCCGGTTCCTACAATGAGCAGTTCTTC. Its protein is CASSSGSYNEQFF.

In nucleotides, the CDR3 is TGTGCCAGCAGCTTAATACACACAGATACGCAGTATTTT. Residues: CASSLIHTDTQYF. This chain connects TRBV7-3 to TRBJ2-3; D not certain. This CDR3 comprises 13 residues. V lost 1 base to trimming and J lost 2 bases, with 4 bases between them. In germline, CDR1 is SGHTA, CDR2 FQGTGA.

The CDR3 protein is CASSAGGNQPQHF. The CDR3 DNA follows: TGTGCCAGCAGCGCGGGTGGCAATCAGCCCCAGCATTTT. The chain has TRBV5-6 and TRBJ1-5; D remains unclear. Germline V CDR1 and CDR2: SGHDT, YYEEEE. V lost 4 bases and J lost 2, with 7 bases in between. This CDR3 is 13 amino acids long.

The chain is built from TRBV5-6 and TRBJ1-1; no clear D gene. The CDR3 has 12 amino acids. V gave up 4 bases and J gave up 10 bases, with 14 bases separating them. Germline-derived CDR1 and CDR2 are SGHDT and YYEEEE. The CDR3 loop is CASSVGGNGAFF. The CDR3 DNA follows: TGTGCCAGCAGCGTTGGTGGCAATGGAGCTTTCTTT.

The DNA of the CDR3 is TGTGCCAGCAGCCAAGCAATTAGCGGGACCTTCGAGCAGTACTTC. Protein sequence: CASSQAISGTFEQYF. V usage is TRBV4-2 and J usage is TRBJ2-7, with 8 bases lining up with TRBD2. V was clipped by 1 base and J by 6 bases; unmatched bases: 8. The length of the CDR3 is 15 residues. In germline, CDR1 is LGHNA, CDR2 YNFKEQ.

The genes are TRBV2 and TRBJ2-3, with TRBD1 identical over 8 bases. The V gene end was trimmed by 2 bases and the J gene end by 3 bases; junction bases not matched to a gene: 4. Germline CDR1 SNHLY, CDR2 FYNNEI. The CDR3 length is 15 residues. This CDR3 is CASSEFTGGTDTQYF. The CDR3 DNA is TGTGCCAGCAGTGAATTTACAGGGGGGACAGATACGCAGTATTTT. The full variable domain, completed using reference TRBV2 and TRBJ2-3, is EPEVTQTPSHQVTQMGQEVILRCVPISNHLYFYWYRQILGQKVEFLVSFYNNEISEKSEIFDDQFSVERPDGSNFTLKIRSTKLEDSAMYFCASSEFTGGTDTQYFGPGTRLTVL.

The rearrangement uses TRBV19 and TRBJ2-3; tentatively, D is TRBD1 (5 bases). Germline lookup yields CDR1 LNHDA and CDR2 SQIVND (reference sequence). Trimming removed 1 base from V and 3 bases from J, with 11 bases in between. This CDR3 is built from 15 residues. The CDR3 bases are TGTGCCAGTAGTATAGGGGAAGGGGTGACAGATACGCAGTATTTT. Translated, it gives CASSIGEGVTDTQYF.

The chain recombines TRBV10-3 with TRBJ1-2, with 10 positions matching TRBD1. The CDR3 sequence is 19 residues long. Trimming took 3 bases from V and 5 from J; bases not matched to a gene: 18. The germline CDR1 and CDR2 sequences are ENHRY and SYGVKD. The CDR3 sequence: CAISEGSETGGIWVYGYTF. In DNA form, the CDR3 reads TGTGCCATCAGTGAAGGGAGTGAGACAGGGGGCATATGGGTGTATGGCTACACCTTC.

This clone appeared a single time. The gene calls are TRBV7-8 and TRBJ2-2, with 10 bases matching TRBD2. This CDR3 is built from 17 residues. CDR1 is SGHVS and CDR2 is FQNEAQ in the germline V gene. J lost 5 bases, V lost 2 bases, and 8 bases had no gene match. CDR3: CASSLSLLAGETGELFF. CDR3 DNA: TGTGCCAGCAGCTTATCCCTGCTAGCGGGGGAGACCGGGGAGCTGTTTTTT.

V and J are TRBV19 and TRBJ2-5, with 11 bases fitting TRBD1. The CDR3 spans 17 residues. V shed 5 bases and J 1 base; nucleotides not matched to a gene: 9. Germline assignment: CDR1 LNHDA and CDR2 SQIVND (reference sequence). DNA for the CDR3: TGTGCCAGTAGTCTCGCGTGGGACAGGGGGTTCCAAGAGACCCAGTACTTC. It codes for CASSLAWDRGFQETQYF.

The CDR3: CASSLAGQGGPYEQYF. DNA for the CDR3: TGTGCCAGCAGCTTAGCCGGACAGGGTGGACCCTACGAGCAGTACTTC. V and J are TRBV13 and TRBJ2-7; 8 bases match TRBD1. The CDR3 covers 16 residues. In germline, CDR1 is PRHDT, CDR2 FYEKMQ (reference sequence). The ends lost 1 base at V and 2 bases at J; junction bases unmatched: 7.

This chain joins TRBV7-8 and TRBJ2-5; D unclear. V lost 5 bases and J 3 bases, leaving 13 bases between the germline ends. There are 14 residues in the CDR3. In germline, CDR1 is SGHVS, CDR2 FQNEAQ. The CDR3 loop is CASSRHVLEETQYF. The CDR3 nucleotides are TGTGCCAGCAGCCGCCATGTACTTGAAGAGACCCAGTACTTC.

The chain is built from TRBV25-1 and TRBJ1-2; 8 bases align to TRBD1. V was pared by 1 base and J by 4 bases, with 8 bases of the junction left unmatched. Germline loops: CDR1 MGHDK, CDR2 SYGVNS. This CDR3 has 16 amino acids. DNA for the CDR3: TGTGCCAGCAGTGAATTCTTCGAGACAGGGGTCTATGGCTACACCTTC. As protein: CASSEFFETGVYGYTF.

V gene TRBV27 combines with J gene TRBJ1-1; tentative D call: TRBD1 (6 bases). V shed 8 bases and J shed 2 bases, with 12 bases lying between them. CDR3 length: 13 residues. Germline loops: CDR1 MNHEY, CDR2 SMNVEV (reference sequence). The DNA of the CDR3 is TGTGCCAGCTGGCACAGGGCAAACACTGAAGCTTTCTTT. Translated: CASWHRANTEAFF.

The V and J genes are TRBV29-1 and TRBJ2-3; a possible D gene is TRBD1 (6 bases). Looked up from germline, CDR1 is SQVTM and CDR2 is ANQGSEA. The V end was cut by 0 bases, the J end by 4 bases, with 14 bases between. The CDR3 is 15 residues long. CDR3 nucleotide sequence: TGCAGCGTTGAAGAGACAGGCAGTGGCGCAGATACGCAGTATTTT. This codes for CSVEETGSGADTQYF.